This T cell receptor beta chain was retrieved from a study of cytomegalovirus exposure and HLA in healthy donors. CDR1 is LNHDA and CDR2 is SQIVND in the germline V gene (reference sequence). The CDR3 is 12 residues long. Trimming left V 9 bases short and J 4 bases short, with 9 bases between. Produced via immunoSEQ multiplex PCR; TCRdb's table is partial and in-frame only. Here the sample spans about 180,000 clones, approximately 87% being singletons. The gene calls are TRBV19 and TRBJ2-2; tentative D call: TRBD1 (5 bases). What was sequenced was PBMCs. This receptor was identified in a woman younger than 45 in good health and CMV-seronegative. The CDR3 region is CASGQGTGELFF. The DNA for the CDR3 is TGTGCCAGCGGGCAGGGCACCGGGGAGCTGTTTTTT.